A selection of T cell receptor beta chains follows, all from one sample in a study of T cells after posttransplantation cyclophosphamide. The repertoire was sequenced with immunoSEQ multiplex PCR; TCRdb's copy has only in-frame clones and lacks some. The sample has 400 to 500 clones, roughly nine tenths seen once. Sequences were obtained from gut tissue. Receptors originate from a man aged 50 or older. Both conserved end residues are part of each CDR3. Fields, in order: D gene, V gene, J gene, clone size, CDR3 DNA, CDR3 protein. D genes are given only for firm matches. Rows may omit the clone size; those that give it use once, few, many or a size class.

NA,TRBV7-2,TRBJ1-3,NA,TGTGCCAGCAGCTTAAACAGGGACGGAAACACCATATATTTT,CASSLNRDGNTIYF
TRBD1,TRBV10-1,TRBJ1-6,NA,TGCGCCAGCAGGGAACAGGGGGCAATAGATAATTCACCCCTCCACTTT,CASREQGAIDNSPLHF
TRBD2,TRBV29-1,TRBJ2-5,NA,TGCAGCGTTGAAGATATCGCGGGAGGGCCCCTGGAGACCCAGTACTTC,CSVEDIAGGPLETQYF
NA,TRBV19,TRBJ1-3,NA,TGTGCCAGTAGTATAACGCGAGGAGATGCTGGAAACACTATATATTTT,CASSITRGDAGNTIYF
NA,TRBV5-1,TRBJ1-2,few,TGCGCCAGCAGCTTGGCGGGGATGGGCTATGGCTACACCTTC,CASSLAGMGYGYTF
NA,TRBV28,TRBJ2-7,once,TGTGCCAGTTCATTGACAGGTCTTGGCGAGCAGTACTTC,CASSLTGLGEQYF
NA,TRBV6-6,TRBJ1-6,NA,TGTGCCAGCAGCAGGGGATCCAGCAATTCACCCCTCCACTTT,CASSRGSSNSPLHF
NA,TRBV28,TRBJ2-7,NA,TGTGCCAGCAGTTCGTCTAGGGGTTGGCACTACGAGCAGTACTTC,CASSSSRGWHYEQYF
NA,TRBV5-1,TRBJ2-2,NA,TGCGCCAGCAGAATCTCCGAGGGTTACACCGGGGAGCTGTTTTTT,CASRISEGYTGELFF
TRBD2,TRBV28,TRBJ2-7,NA,TGTGCCAGCAGGCGAGGCGGGGGTTCCGAGCAGTACTTC,CASRRGGGSEQYF
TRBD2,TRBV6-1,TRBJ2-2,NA,TGTGCCAGCAGACTAGCGGGAGGCTCCTCGGAGCTGTTTTTT,CASRLAGGSSELFF
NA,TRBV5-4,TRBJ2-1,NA,TGTGCCAGCAGCTACCCCGCGGGGCAGTTCTTC,CASSYPAGQFF
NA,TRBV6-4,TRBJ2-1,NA,TGTGCCAGCAGTCCCCTTGCCGGGGGAGGAGGCTCCTACAATGAGCAGTTCTTC,CASSPLAGGGGSYNEQFF
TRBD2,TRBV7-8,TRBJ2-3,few,TGTGGCACCAGCGGGGGGGTCACAGATACGCAGTATTTT,CGTSGGVTDTQYF
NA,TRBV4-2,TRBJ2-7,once,TGTGCCAGCAGCCAAGAGGGGAGCGGAACCTACGAGCAGTACTTC,CASSQEGSGTYEQYF
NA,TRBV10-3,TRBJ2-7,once,TGTGCTATCGAGGGGGATAGGGGAACTGCCTACGAGCAGTACTTC,CAIEGDRGTAYEQYF